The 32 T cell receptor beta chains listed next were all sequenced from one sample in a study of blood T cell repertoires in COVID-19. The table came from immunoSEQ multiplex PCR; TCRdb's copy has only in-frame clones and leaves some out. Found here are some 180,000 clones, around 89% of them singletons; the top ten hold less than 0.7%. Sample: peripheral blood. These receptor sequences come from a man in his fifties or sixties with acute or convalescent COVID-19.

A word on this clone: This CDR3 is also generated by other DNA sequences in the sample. CDR3: CASSPGQGSYNEQFF. The DNA for the CDR3 is TGCGCCAGCAGCCCCGGACAGGGTTCCTACAATGAGCAGTTCTTC. The rearrangement links TRBV5-1 to TRBJ2-1; 8 bases fit TRBD1. V lost 4 bases and J lost 1; bases outside the gene matches: 4. This CDR3 comprises 15 residues. Per the germline V gene, CDR1 is SGHRS and CDR2 is YFSETQ. The variable domain in full, completed from reference TRBV5-1 and TRBJ2-1, reads KAGVTQTPRYLIKTRGQQVTLSCSPISGHRSVSWYQQTPGQGLQFLFEYFSETQRNKGNFPGRFSGRQFSNSRSEMNVSTLELGDSALYLCASSPGQGSYNEQFFGPGTRLTVL.

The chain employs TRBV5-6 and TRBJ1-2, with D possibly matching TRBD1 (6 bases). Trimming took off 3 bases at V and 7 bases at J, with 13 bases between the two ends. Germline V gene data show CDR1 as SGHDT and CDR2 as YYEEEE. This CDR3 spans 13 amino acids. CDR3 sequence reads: CASSWVRGSGYTF. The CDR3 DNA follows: TGTGCCAGCAGCTGGGTCAGGGGAAGTGGCTACACCTTC.

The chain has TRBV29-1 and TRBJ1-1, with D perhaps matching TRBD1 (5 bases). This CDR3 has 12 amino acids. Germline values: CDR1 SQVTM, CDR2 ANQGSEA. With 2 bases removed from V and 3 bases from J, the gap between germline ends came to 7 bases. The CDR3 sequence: CSVERGHTEAFF. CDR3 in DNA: TGCAGCGTTGAAAGGGGCCACACTGAAGCTTTCTTT.

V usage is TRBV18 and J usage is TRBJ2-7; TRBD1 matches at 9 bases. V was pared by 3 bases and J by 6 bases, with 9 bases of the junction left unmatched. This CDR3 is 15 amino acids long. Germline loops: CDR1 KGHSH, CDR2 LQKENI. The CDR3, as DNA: TGTGCCAGCTCACCCTTAGGACAGGGGCAGGCCGAGCAGTACTTC. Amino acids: CASSPLGQGQAEQYF.

Here the CDR3 DNA reads TGCGCCAGCAGCCAAGATGCAGGGGGGAGTCGGACACGGGAGACCCAGTACTTC. It yields the protein CASSQDAGGSRTRETQYF. The rearrangement links TRBV4-1 to TRBJ2-5, with D perhaps matching TRBD1 (7 bases). Per germline, CDR1 MGHRA and CDR2 YSYEKL. V was shortened by 0 bases and J by 5 bases, with 22 bases between the two germline ends. This CDR3 is built from 18 residues.

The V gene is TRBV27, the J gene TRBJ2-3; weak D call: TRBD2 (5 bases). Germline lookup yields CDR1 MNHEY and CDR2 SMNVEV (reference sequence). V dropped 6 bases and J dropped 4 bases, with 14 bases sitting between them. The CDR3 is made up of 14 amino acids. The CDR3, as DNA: TGTGCCAGCAGGGCTTTCTTTAGCGCAGATACGCAGTATTTT. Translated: CASRAFFSADTQYF.

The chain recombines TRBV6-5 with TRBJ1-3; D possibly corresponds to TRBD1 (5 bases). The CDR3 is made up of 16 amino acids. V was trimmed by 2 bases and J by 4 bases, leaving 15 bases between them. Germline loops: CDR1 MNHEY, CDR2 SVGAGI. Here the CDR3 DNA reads TGTGCCAGCAGTTACGACAGTCCCGGGCGGGGAAACACCATATATTTT. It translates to CASSYDSPGRGNTIYF.

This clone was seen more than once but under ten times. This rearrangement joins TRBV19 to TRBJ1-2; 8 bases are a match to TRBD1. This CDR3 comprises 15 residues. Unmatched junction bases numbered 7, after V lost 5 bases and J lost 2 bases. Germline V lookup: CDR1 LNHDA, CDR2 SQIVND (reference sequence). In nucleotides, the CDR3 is TGTGCCAGTAGTCCTCGGACAGGGTCCAACTATGGCTACACCTTC. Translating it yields CASSPRTGSNYGYTF.

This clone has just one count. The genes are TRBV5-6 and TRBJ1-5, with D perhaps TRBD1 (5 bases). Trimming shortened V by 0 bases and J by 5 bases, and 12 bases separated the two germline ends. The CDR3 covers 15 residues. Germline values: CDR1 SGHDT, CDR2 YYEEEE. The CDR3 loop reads CASSLAGDRDQPQHF. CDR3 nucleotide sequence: TGTGCCAGCAGCTTGGCCGGCGACAGAGATCAGCCCCAGCATTTT.

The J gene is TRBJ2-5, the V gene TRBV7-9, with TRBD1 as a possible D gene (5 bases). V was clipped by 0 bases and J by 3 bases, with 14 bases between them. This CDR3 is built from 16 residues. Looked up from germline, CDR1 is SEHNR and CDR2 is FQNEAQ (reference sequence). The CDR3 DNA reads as TGTGCCAGCAGCTTAGCGTTCAGGGTGGTAGAAGAGACCCAGTACTTC. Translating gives CASSLAFRVVEETQYF.

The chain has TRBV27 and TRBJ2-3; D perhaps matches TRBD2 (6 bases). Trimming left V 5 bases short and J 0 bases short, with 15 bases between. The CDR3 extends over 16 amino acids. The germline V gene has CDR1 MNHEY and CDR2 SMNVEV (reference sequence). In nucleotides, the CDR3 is TGTGCCAGCAGTACCTTTAACGGGAGAAGCACAGATACGCAGTATTTT. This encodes CASSTFNGRSTDTQYF.

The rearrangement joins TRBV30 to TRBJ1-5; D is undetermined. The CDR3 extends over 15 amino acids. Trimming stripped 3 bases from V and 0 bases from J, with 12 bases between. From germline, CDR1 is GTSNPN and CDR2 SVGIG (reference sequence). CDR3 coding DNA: TGTGCCTGGAGCGGGTTCGGGGATAGCAATCAGCCCCAGCATTTT. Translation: CAWSGFGDSNQPQHF.

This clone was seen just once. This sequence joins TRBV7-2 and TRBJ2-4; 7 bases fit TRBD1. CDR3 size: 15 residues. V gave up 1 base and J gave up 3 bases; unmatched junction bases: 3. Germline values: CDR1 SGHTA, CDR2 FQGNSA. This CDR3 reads CASSLVTGFKNIQYF. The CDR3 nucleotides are TGTGCCAGCAGCTTAGTGACAGGGTTCAAAAACATTCAGTACTTC.

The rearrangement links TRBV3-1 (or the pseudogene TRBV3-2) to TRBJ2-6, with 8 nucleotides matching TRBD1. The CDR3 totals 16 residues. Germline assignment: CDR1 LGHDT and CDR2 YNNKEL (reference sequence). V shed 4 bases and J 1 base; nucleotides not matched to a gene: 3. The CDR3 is CASSPDRESGANVLTF. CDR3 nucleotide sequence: TGTGCCAGCAGCCCGGACAGGGAGTCTGGGGCCAACGTCCTGACTTTC.

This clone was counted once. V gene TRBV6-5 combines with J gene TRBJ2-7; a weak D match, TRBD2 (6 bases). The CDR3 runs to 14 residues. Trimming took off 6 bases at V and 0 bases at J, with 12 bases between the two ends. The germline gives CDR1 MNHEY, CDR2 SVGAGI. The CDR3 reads CASRAGGSSYEQYV. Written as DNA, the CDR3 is TGTGCCAGCAGGGCCGGGGGTAGCTCCTACGAGCAGTACGTC.

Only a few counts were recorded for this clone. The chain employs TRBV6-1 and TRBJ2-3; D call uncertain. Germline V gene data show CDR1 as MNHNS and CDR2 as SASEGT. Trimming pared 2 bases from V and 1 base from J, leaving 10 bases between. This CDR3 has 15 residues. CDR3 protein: CASSELLGRTDTQYF. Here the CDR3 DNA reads TGTGCCAGCAGTGAACTCCTTGGGCGCACAGATACGCAGTATTTT.

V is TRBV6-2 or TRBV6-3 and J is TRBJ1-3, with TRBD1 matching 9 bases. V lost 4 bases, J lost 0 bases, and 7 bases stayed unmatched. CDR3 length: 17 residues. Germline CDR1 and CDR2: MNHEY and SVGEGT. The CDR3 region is CASSWTGVGSSGNTIYF. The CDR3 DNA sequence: TGTGCCAGCAGTTGGACAGGGGTCGGGAGCTCTGGAAACACCATATATTTT.

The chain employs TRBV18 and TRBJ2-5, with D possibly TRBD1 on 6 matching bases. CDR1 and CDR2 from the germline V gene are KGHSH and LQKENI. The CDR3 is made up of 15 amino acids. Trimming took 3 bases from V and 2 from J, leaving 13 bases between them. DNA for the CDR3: TGTGCCAGCTCACCTTACAGGGAGTCTCAAGAGACCCAGTACTTC. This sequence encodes CASSPYRESQETQYF.

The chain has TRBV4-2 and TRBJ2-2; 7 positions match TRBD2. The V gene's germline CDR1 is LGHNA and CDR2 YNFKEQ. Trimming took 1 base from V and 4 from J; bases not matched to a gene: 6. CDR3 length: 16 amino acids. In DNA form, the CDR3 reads TGTGCCAGCAGCCAAGGAAGGCGGGGGAGCACCGGGGAGCTGTTTTTT. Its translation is CASSQGRRGSTGELFF.

CDR3 amino acids: CASSSGYGNTIYF. The CDR3 coding sequence is TGCGCCAGCAGCTCAGGCTACGGAAACACCATATATTTT. The J gene is TRBJ1-3, the V gene TRBV5-1; D gene uncertain. CDR3 length: 13 residues. V was pared by 3 bases and J by 4 bases, with 8 bases between. The germline V gene encodes CDR1 SGHRS and CDR2 YFSETQ.

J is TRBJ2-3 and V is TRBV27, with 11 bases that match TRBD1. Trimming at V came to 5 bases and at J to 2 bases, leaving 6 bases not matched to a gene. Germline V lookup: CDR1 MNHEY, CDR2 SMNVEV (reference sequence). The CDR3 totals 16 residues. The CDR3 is CASSPGTGGVTDTQYF. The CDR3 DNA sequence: TGTGCCAGCAGTCCAGGGACAGGGGGTGTCACAGATACGCAGTATTTT.

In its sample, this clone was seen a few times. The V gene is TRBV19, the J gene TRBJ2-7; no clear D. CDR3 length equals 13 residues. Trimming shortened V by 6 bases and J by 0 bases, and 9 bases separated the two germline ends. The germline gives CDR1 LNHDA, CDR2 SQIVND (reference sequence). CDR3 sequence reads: CASSRFSSYEQYF. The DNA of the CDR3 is TGTGCCAGTAGCCGTTTTAGCTCCTACGAGCAGTACTTC.

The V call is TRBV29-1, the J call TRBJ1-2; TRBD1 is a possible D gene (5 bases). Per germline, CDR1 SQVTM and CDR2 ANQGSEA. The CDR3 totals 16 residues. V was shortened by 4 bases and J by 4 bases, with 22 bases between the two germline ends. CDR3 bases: TGCAGCGTTGTCGGGGAGGCAGGGCGCGTCGGCTATGGCTACACCTTC. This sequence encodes CSVVGEAGRVGYGYTF.

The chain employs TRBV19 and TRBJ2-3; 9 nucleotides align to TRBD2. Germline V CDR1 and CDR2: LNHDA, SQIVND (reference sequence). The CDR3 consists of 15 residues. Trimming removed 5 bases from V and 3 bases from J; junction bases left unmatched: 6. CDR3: CASSYLAGFTDTQYF. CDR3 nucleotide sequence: TGTGCCAGTAGTTACCTAGCGGGGTTTACAGATACGCAGTATTTT.

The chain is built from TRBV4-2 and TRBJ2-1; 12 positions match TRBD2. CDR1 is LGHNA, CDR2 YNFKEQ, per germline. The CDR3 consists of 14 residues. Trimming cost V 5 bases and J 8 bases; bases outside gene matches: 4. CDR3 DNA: TGTGCCAGCAGCTTGACTAGCGGGGGACATGAGCAGTTCTTC. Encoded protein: CASSLTSGGHEQFF.

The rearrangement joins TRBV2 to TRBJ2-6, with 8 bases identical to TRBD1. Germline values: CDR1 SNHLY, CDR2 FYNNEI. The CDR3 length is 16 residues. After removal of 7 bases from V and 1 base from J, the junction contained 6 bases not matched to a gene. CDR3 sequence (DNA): TGTGCCAGCACCCAGGGGGCGATTTCTGGGGCCAACGTCCTGACTTTC. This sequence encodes CASTQGAISGANVLTF.

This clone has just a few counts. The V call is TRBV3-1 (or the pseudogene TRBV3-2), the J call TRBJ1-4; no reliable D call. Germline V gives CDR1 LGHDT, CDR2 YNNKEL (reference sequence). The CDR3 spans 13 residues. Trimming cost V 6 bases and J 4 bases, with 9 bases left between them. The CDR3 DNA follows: TGTGCCAGCAGACGCAACATTAATGAAAAACTGTTTTTT. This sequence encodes CASRRNINEKLFF.

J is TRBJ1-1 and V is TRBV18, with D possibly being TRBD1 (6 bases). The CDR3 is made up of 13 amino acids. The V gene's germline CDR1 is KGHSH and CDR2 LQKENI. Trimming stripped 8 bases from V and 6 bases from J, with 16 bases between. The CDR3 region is CASLQGNLAEAFF. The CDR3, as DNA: TGTGCCAGCCTACAGGGTAATCTGGCTGAAGCTTTCTTT.

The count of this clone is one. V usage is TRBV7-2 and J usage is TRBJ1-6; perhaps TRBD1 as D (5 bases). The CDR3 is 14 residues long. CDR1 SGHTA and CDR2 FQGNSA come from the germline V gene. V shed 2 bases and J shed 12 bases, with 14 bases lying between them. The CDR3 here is CASSLKDPGGPLHF. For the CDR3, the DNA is TGTGCCAGCAGCTTAAAGGACCCCGGGGGACCCCTCCACTTT.

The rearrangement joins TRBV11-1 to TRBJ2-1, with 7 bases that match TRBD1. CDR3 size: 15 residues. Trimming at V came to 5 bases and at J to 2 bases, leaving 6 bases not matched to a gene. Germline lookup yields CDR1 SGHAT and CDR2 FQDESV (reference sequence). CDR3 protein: CASSKGQSTYNEQFF. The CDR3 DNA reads TGTGCCAGCAGCAAGGGACAGAGTACCTACAATGAGCAGTTCTTC.

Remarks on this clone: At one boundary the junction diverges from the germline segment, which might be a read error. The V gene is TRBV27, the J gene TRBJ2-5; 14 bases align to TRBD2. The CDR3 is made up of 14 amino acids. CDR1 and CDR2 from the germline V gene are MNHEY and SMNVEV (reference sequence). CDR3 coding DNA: TGTGCCAGCAGTTTTAGGGGACTAGCGGGAGTGAGTAACTTC. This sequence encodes CASSFRGLAGVSNF.

CDR3 sequence: CASSLGGNVAGNTIYF. In DNA, the CDR3 is TGCGCCAGCAGCTTGGGGGGCAACGTCGCTGGAAACACCATATATTTT. This sequence joins TRBV5-1 and TRBJ1-3; a weak D match, TRBD1 (5 bases). V lost 0 bases to trimming and J lost 2 bases, with 12 bases between them. This CDR3 contains 16 residues. Per the germline V gene, CDR1 is SGHRS and CDR2 is YFSETQ.